Below are 5 T cell receptor beta chains sequenced from a single sample in a study of blood T cell repertoires in COVID-19. Using immunoSEQ multiplex PCR, the repertoire was profiled, and TCRdb retains in-frame clones only, with some absent. The profile shows approximately 480,000 clones, roughly 87% of them singletons. Sample: PBMCs or T cells enriched from blood (not recorded which). These receptors all come from a woman aged 18-29 years who had recovered from COVID-19.

The chain has TRBV5-4 and TRBJ1-3; D is unclear. Germline values: CDR1 SGHNT, CDR2 YYREEE (reference sequence). The V end was cut by 0 bases, the J end by 0 bases, with 10 bases between. CDR3 length equals 16 residues. DNA for the CDR3: TGTGCCAGCAGCTTGGAAGAGATGAGCTCTGGAAACACCATATATTTT. This gives the protein CASSLEEMSSGNTIYF. The complete variable domain, with remaining parts taken from reference TRBV5-4 and TRBJ1-3, reads ETGVTQSPTHLIKTRGQQVTLRCSSQSGHNTVSWYQQALGQGPQFIFQYYREEENGRGNFPPRFSGLQFPNYSSELNVNALELDDSALYLCASSLEEMSSGNTIYFGEGSWLTVV.

This clone was recorded a few times. This rearrangement joins TRBV29-1 to TRBJ1-4; perhaps TRBD1 as D (6 bases). Trimming left V 5 bases short and J 5 bases short, with 15 bases between. The CDR3 spans 14 residues. CDR1 SQVTM and CDR2 ANQGSEA come from the germline V gene. The CDR3 region is CSVLGGAGNEKLFF. The CDR3 DNA reads as TGCAGCGTTCTTGGGGGGGCAGGGAATGAAAAACTGTTTTTT.

The chain combines TRBV5-1 with TRBJ1-1; the match to TRBD1 covers 7 bases. The CDR3 extends over 16 amino acids. J was trimmed by 5 bases and V by 4 bases; bases with no gene match: 14. Per germline, CDR1 SGHRS and CDR2 YFSETQ. This CDR3 reads CASSRRTGPEQTEAFF. As DNA, the CDR3 is TGCGCCAGCAGCCGACGGACAGGACCCGAACAAACTGAAGCTTTCTTT. The variable domain in full, with the rest retrieved from reference TRBV5-1 and TRBJ1-1, is KAGVTQTPRYLIKTRGQQVTLSCSPISGHRSVSWYQQTPGQGLQFLFEYFSETQRNKGNFPGRFSGRQFSNSRSEMNVSTLELGDSALYLCASSRRTGPEQTEAFFGQGTRLTVV.

The V call is TRBV6-6, the J call TRBJ1-6; the D is unclear. The CDR3 has 15 amino acids. V lost 6 bases, J lost 12 bases, and 21 bases lay in between. CDR1 is MNHNY and CDR2 is SVGAGI in the germline V gene (reference sequence). CDR3 DNA: TGTGCCAGCAGCCTCCAGATTGGAGGATCATTACCCCTCCACTTT. Its translation: CASSLQIGGSLPLHF.

The rearrangement uses TRBV30 and TRBJ1-1, with D uncertain. This CDR3 region has 13 residues. V lost 3 bases and J 0 bases, leaving 8 bases between the germline ends. Germline lookup yields CDR1 GTSNPN and CDR2 SVGIG (reference sequence). Written as DNA, the CDR3 is TGTGCCTGGAGCGGAGTTATGAACACTGAAGCTTTCTTT. Translation gives CAWSGVMNTEAFF.